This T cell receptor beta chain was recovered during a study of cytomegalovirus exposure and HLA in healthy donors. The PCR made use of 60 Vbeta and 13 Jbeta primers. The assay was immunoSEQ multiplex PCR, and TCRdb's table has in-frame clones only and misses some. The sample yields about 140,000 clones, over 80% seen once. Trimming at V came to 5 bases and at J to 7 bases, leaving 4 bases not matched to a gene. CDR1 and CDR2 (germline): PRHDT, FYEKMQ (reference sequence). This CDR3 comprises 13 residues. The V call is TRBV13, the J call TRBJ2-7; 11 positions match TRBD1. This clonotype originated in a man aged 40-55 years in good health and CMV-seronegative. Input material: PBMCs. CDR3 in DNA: TGTGCCAGCAGCCCCTGGGACAGGGGGGAGCAGTACTTC. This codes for CASSPWDRGEQYF.